The entry that follows covers one TCR beta chain sequence. The antigen this receptor binds is unknown. Qualities for individual bases were not recorded, and no much larger clone is one base off. Sequenced on an Illumina NovaSeq 6000. TCRalpha and TCRbeta cDNA libraries were constructed by 5'RACE with constant-segment primers, with sample barcodes and unique molecular identifiers being introduced. Trizol reagent was used to extract RNA from every sample. The libraries were amplified in two PCR steps, and the second step added a second sample barcode and Illumina TruSeq adapters. Sequencing of libraries was performed on an Illumina NovaSeq with 2 x 150 bp paired-end reads. The original methods were these. Reads were demultiplexed and collapsed into UMI-guided consensus sequences with migec v1.2.7. Using mixcr v2.1.11, UMI consensuses were aligned to TRA and TRB V and J templates and then assembled into clonotypes. Clonotypes were classified as expanded or contracted when called significant by both edgeR and NoisET, with noise models trained on biological replicates. For edgeR calls, the thresholds were a false discovery rate-adjusted p below 0.01 and a log2 fold-change of 1. PCA with hierarchical clustering of max-normalized trajectories of the 1000 most abundant clonotypes was used as exploratory dynamics analysis. The CD4 or CD8 phenotype of responding clones was assigned using the separately sequenced CD4+ and CD8+ repertoires. Through fastp at Q25 and MiXCR, TCRdb rebuilt clones from the public reads, retaining in-frame beta chains. Each entry is one CDR3 protein sequence, shown with its most common DNA and genes. The V and J calls, along with clone size, are taken from TCRdb and not from the paper's own processing. This sample holds 400,000 to 550,000 distinct CDR3 sequences; about 23% were observed only once. Around 13% of the sample goes to the ten largest clones.

These data come from a study of T-cell memory formation after mild COVID-19 (TCRdb year 2021). Study-wide context: TCR sequence clusters from the two donors were found to be largely donor specific. The cohort comprised two young, previously healthy adult volunteers, one female and one male. In a couple of donors, T-cell clones that expanded and contracted after mild COVID-19 were followed by sequencing TCRalpha and TCRbeta repertoires longitudinally.

Paper-wide results and their limitations: Some responding clones were detected in pre-infection memory, suggesting pre-existing cross-reactive memory T cells joined the SARS-CoV-2 response. Whether the second-wave clones peaking on day 37 were SARS-CoV-2 specific was not confirmed. Clones contracting from day 15 to 85 had balanced CD4/CD8 phenotypes, while a second wave expanding from day 15 to 37 was biased towards CD4+. The study included only two mild cases, and larger cohorts that include severe cases with pre-infection samples were judged to be necessary. Contracting CD4+ clones were found mainly in CM and EM memory subsets, while CD8+ clones were enriched in EMRA.

Reading the germline V gene (reference sequence) gives CDR1 DFQATT and CDR2 SNEGSKA. The germline V end is reduced by 6 bases and the J end by 6 bases; junction bases left unmatched: 11. The CDR3 runs 15 amino acids, cysteine and phenylalanine included. Only the CDR3 DNA stays, 45 bases, in frame from base 1. Ficoll-Paque density gradient centrifugation was the method used to isolate PBMCs. Sample: PBMCs or a T cell subset sorted from them (not recorded which). The rearranged segments are TRBV20-1 and TRBJ2-1, with 10 bases in between that match TRBD2. This clonotype originated in an adult woman who had mild COVID-19 (a few samples of this study predate the infection). The sample titles of this study are shuffled in the database, so cell type and time point are left out; the donor was told from shared clones. CDR3 sequence: CSAPGRLAGVNEQFF. At the DNA level, the sequence is TGCAGTGCCCCAGGCCGGCTAGCGGGGGTCAATGAGCAGTTCTTC.